This T cell receptor beta chain originates from a study of identical twins. Broader study findings: Researchers caution that invariant MAIT and iNKT cells could partly confound zero-insertion analyses.

In its sample, this clonotype was seen many times. Its target is unknown. Unique molecular identifiers were present on the cDNA, and a universal primer site came from template switching. TCRdb itself ran the 5' RACE reads through MiXCR, one entry per CDR3 protein. The sample holds approximately 700,000 distinct CDR3 sequences, approximately 6% seen once. This clonotype was obtained from a young man in good health. The sequenced sample was naive T cells sorted from blood.

CDR3 sequence: CSARDLQGFNQPQHF. CDR3 nucleotides: TGCAGTGCTAGAGATCTCCAGGGCTTCAATCAGCCCCAGCATTTT. The chain combines TRBV20-1 with TRBJ1-5; D is perhaps TRBD1 (5 bases). Deletions cut 0 bases from V and 3 bases from J, with 12 bases between. The germline gives CDR1 DFQATT, CDR2 SNEGSKA (reference sequence). The CDR3 has 15 residues.